Shown below are 3 T cell receptor beta chains from a single sample sequenced in a study of T cell responses to AZD1222 COVID-19 vaccine. The assay was immunoSEQ multiplex PCR, and TCRdb's table has in-frame clones only and misses some. The sample lists around 99,000 clones; just over 90% were seen once. Sample: peripheral blood, taken on day 0 of AZD1222 vaccination. Receptors were obtained from an adult in good health.

This clone was counted only a few times. Its ends do not fully match the called genes, so a read error is possible. The chain is built from TRBV4-1 and TRBJ1-4; a possible D gene is TRBD1 (6 bases). The CDR3 contains 19 residues. Germline V gene sequence: CDR1 MGHRA, CDR2 YSYEKL. This CDR3 reads CASRQDITGMVSTNEKLFF. CDR3 DNA: TGCGCCAGCAGGCAAGATATTACAGGGATGGTTTCTACTAATGAAAAACTGTTTTTT.

The rearrangement links TRBV7-8 to TRBJ1-4, with 7 bases matching TRBD1. This CDR3 comprises 16 residues. The V and J ends lost 5 bases and 1 base, in that order; junction bases with no gene match: 7. The germline V gene has CDR1 SGHVS and CDR2 FQNEAQ. This CDR3 reads CASSKGAGRTNEKLFF. For the CDR3, the DNA is TGTGCCAGCAGCAAGGGGGCAGGGAGAACTAATGAAAAACTGTTTTTT.

The rearrangement joins TRBV19 to TRBJ2-2; TRBD1 matches at 8 bases. This CDR3 has 15 residues. Germline V gives CDR1 LNHDA, CDR2 SQIVND (reference sequence). With V trimmed by 6 bases and J by 1 base, 4 bases remained unmatched. The CDR3 spells CASRTGGMNTGELFF. The CDR3 DNA reads TGTGCCAGTAGAACAGGGGGTATGAACACCGGGGAGCTGTTTTTT. The full variable domain, with the rest looked up from reference TRBV19 and TRBJ2-2, is DGGITQSPKYLFRKEGQNVTLSCEQNLNHDAMYWYRQDPGQGLRLIYYSQIVNDFQKGDIAEGYSVSREKKESFPLTVTSAQKNPTAFYLCASRTGGMNTGELFFGEGSRLTVL.